The clone carrying this T cell receptor (beta chain) was observed once. The antigen is not known. The entry originates in a study of OX40 agonist ivuxolimab in advanced cancers. The overall study: Mean age approximately 55 years, range roughly 20 to 85; roughly 82% male.

Germline V lookup: CDR1 LNHDA, CDR2 SQIVND (reference sequence). This CDR3 is 13 amino acids long. V was shortened by 5 bases and J by 5 bases, with 12 bases between the two germline ends. The table came from immunoSEQ multiplex PCR; TCRdb's copy has only in-frame clones and leaves some out. Of tens of thousands of clones in the sample, 70% to 90% were seen once. Study-wide results and caveats: Clonal expansion was among the lowest in partial responders at 0.1-3.0 mg/kg, especially CD8+.

Specimen: CD4+ or CD8+ T cells sorted from blood, collected in a trial of the OX40 agonist ivuxolimab. The chain carries TRBV19 and TRBJ1-1; maybe TRBD1 (6 bases). The sequence came from an adult with an advanced solid tumor such as melanoma, head and neck, liver or kidney cancer. The CDR3 sequence: CASSFRDNTEAFF. The CDR3 nucleotides are TGTGCCAGTAGTTTCCGGGACAATACTGAAGCTTTCTTT.